This T cell receptor (beta chain) originates from a study of shared clonotypes between healthy human individuals. The method was immunoSEQ multiplex PCR; TCRdb's version includes in-frame clones alone and lacks a portion of them. The sample contains about 1 million clones, approximately 76% of which appear only once. CDR3 length: 16 amino acids. Unmatched junction bases numbered 12, after V lost 4 bases and J lost 5 bases. The chain couples TRBV5-3 to TRBJ2-5; 9 bases line up with TRBD2. TRBV5-3 belongs to the ORF category, with a function that is uncertain. Sequencing was carried out using memory CD4+ T cells sorted from blood. Subset described: CD45RA-negative fraction. This TCR was recovered from a man between 18 and 29 years old in good health. CDR3 protein: CARSQAGGRVKETQYF. The CDR3 DNA reads as TGTGCCAGAAGCCAGGCCGGCGGGAGGGTGAAGGAGACCCAGTACTTC.